This entry describes one T cell receptor (beta chain). Its antigen is not known. CDR1 MNHNS and CDR2 SASEGT come from the germline V gene. The CDR3 totals 13 residues. Trimming removed 5 bases at V and 7 bases at J, with 15 bases between. Pooling of second doses given at about 4 or about 12 weeks was done. The sample is drawn from a study of T cell responses to AZD1222 COVID-19 vaccine. General study results and limits: Variant regions that are unmutated are reportedly the target of nearly half of spike-specific TCRs. Among the donors, most were white British and more were female, and clonal diversity was possibly underestimated.

The assay was immunoSEQ multiplex PCR, and TCRdb's table has in-frame clones only and misses some. This sample carries nearly 110,000 clones, about 93% of them seen once, and the ten largest clones take 5.5% to 7%. The receptor was derived from an adult who received the AZD1222 COVID-19 vaccine. The chain couples TRBV6-1 to TRBJ2-7, with a possible D match to TRBD2 (6 bases). The sample was peripheral blood, taken 28 days after the second AZD1222 dose. As DNA, the CDR3 is TGTGCCAGCAGTTTCTTAGCGGACGGGGAGCAGTACTTC. It codes for CASSFLADGEQYF.